The 11 T cell receptor beta chains reported below all come from one sample, sequenced in a study of control samples from healthy donors and cancer patients. Measured with immunoSEQ multiplex PCR; TCRdb has only the in-frame clones, and not every one. The sample records roughly 140,000 clones, roughly 89% being singletons. The sample was blood. The receptor set was obtained from a man between 25 and 39 years old in good health.

The V and J genes are TRBV5-7 and TRBJ1-5, with 8 bases that match TRBD1. TRBV5-7 has ORF status, its function being uncertain. This CDR3 has 14 residues. The V gene end was trimmed by 5 bases and the J gene end by 6 bases; junction bases not matched to a gene: 7. For the CDR3, the DNA is TGTGCCAGCAGGCAGACAGGGGATTTTCAGCCCCAGCATTTT. Its translation: CASRQTGDFQPQHF.

The genes are TRBV7-9 and TRBJ2-3; weak D call: TRBD1 (6 bases). This CDR3 has 15 residues. Trimming pared 5 bases from V and 1 base from J, leaving 13 bases between. Germline CDR1 reads SEHNR; CDR2 reads FQNEAQ (reference sequence). This CDR3 reads CASSEIRTGTDTQYF. CDR3 nucleotide sequence: TGTGCCAGCAGCGAAATACGGACAGGCACAGATACGCAGTATTTT.

The J gene is TRBJ1-1, the V gene TRBV7-9; 7 bases are shared with TRBD1. The CDR3 spans 15 residues. V shed 4 bases and J 6 bases; nucleotides not matched to a gene: 11. Per the germline V gene, CDR1 is SEHNR and CDR2 is FQNEAQ (reference sequence). The CDR3 region has the DNA TGTGCCAGCAGCTCTCGGACAGGACCGGGGTCTGAAGCTTTCTTT. Its translation: CASSSRTGPGSEAFF.

The chain couples TRBV5-1 to TRBJ2-1; tentatively, D is TRBD2 (6 bases). This CDR3 contains 15 residues. V was pared by 4 bases and J by 5 bases, with 16 bases between. CDR1 and CDR2 (germline): SGHRS, YFSETQ. The CDR3 spells CASSPLLAVNNEQFF. The CDR3, as DNA: TGCGCCAGCAGCCCCCTCTTAGCGGTCAACAATGAGCAGTTCTTC.

This clone occurred once. The genes are TRBV30 and TRBJ1-1; 9 bases map to TRBD1. CDR1 is GTSNPN, CDR2 SVGIG, per germline (reference sequence). The J segment lost 11 bases and the V segment lost 1 base, leaving 5 bases of the junction unmatched. This CDR3 region has 12 residues. In nucleotides, the CDR3 is TGTGCCTGGAGTGGGACAGGGGTTGATGCTTTCTTT. The encoded protein is CAWSGTGVDAFF.

The V gene is TRBV7-3, the J gene TRBJ2-3, with D hard to call. V lost 2 bases, J lost 4 bases, and 7 bases lay in between. The CDR3 contains 13 residues. Germline CDR1 is SGHTA and CDR2 is FQGTGA. The CDR3, as DNA: TGTGCCAGCAGCTTACGCCCAGCAGATACGCAGTATTTT. This gives the protein CASSLRPADTQYF.

V and J are TRBV14 and TRBJ1-2; a weak D match, TRBD1 (5 bases). Germline-derived CDR1 and CDR2 are SGHDN and FVKESK. Trimming stripped 1 base from V and 8 bases from J, with 14 bases between. The CDR3 loop spans 14 amino acids. The CDR3, as DNA: TGTGCCAGCAGCCAAGGACAGAGAAGGGTCGGCTACACCTTC. This sequence encodes CASSQGQRRVGYTF.

The chain couples TRBV9 to TRBJ2-7, with D uncertain. V gave up 4 bases and J gave up 0 bases, with 11 bases separating them. This CDR3 comprises 14 residues. The germline V gene has CDR1 SGDLS and CDR2 YYNGEE. DNA for the CDR3: TGTGCCAGCAGCCCTCAGGCAAACTCCTACGAGCAGTACTTC. Residues: CASSPQANSYEQYF.

V is TRBV6-5 and J is TRBJ2-1, with TRBD1 matching 9 bases. The CDR3 sequence is 15 residues long. V was pared by 5 bases and J by 6 bases, with 8 bases of the junction left unmatched. Germline CDR1 is MNHEY and CDR2 is SVGAGI. The DNA of the CDR3 is TGTGCCAGCAGTCTACAGGGGGCGAGGTTCAATGAGCAGTTCTTC. It encodes CASSLQGARFNEQFF.

V gene TRBV4-1 combines with J gene TRBJ2-5; D remains unclear. V lost 4 bases to trimming and J lost 2 bases, with 8 bases between them. The CDR3 covers 13 residues. The germline CDR1 and CDR2 sequences are MGHRA and YSYEKL. CDR3 nucleotide sequence: TGCGCCAGCAGCCTAACAGAACAAGAGACCCAGTACTTC. Amino acids: CASSLTEQETQYF.

In the case of this clone: At the DNA level, this CDR3 is encoded by other sequences in the same sample as well. The chain combines TRBV5-1 with TRBJ2-1; the D gene is possibly TRBD1 (5 bases). From germline, CDR1 is SGHRS and CDR2 YFSETQ. Between the trimmed V and J ends, which lost 0 bases and 4 bases, there was a span of 11 bases. The CDR3 is made up of 15 amino acids. This chain's CDR3 is CASSLEGRAYNEQFF. CDR3 nucleotide sequence: TGCGCCAGCAGCTTGGAGGGGCGAGCATACAATGAGCAGTTCTTC.